Below, 21 T cell receptor beta chains from the same sample are listed, as sequenced in a study of T cell responses to AZD1222 COVID-19 vaccine. This table comes from immunoSEQ multiplex PCR, and its TCRdb copy is limited to in-frame clones, with some not included. This sample yields about 120,000 clones, of which approximately 85% are seen a single time; 3.9% belongs to the top ten. The sequenced sample was peripheral blood, obtained on day 0 of MenACWY control vaccination. The receptor source for this set is an adult in good health.

This clone was counted only a few times. V and J are TRBV5-1 and TRBJ2-7, with D possibly TRBD1 on 6 matching bases. Germline V gene lookup returns CDR1 SGHRS and CDR2 YFSETQ. Trimming removed 4 bases from V and 0 bases from J, with 17 bases in between. The CDR3 has 16 residues. This CDR3 reads CASSQVGQLSSYEQYF. The CDR3, as DNA: TGCGCCAGCAGCCAAGTAGGACAGCTGAGCTCCTACGAGCAGTACTTC.

V usage is TRBV6-5 and J usage is TRBJ1-2; perhaps TRBD1 as D (6 bases). CDR3 length: 13 amino acids. Germline CDR1 and CDR2: MNHEY and SVGAGI. Trimming took off 5 bases at V and 8 bases at J, with 15 bases between the two ends. The CDR3 region has the DNA TGTGCCAGCAGTCTGTCGGGGGCGGAAGGCTACACCTTC. As protein: CASSLSGAEGYTF.

The chain uses TRBV28 and TRBJ2-3, with 9 bases identical to TRBD2. Unmatched junction bases numbered 5, after V lost 5 bases and J lost 2 bases. CDR3 length equals 15 residues. In germline, CDR1 is MDHEN, CDR2 SYDVKM. Here the CDR3 DNA reads TGTGCCAGCAGTCCCACGGGACTAGCCACAGATACGCAGTATTTT. Translation: CASSPTGLATDTQYF. Using reference TRBV28 and TRBJ2-3 for the parts outside the CDR3, the full variable domain is DVKVTQSSRYLVKRTGEKVFLECVQDMDHENMFWYRQDPGLGLRLIYFSYDVKMKEKGDIPEGYSVSREKKERFSLILESASTNQTSMYLCASSPTGLATDTQYFGPGTRLTVL.

The chain has TRBV5-1 and TRBJ1-1; 11 positions match TRBD1. The CDR3 is 16 residues long. Germline V gene data show CDR1 as SGHRS and CDR2 as YFSETQ. After removal of 4 bases from V and 4 bases from J, the junction contained 9 bases not matched to a gene. The CDR3 spells CASSPQTGTGGTEAFF. The CDR3 DNA follows: TGCGCCAGCAGCCCGCAGACCGGGACAGGGGGCACTGAAGCTTTCTTT.

J is TRBJ1-4 and V is TRBV7-9; 9 nucleotides align to TRBD1. Germline V gene sequence: CDR1 SEHNR, CDR2 FQNEAQ (reference sequence). With 5 bases clipped from V and 7 bases from J, the junction kept 5 bases outside the gene matches. The CDR3 sequence is 14 residues long. CDR3 residues: CASSRGQGGEKLFF. In DNA, the CDR3 is TGTGCCAGCAGCAGGGGACAGGGAGGTGAAAAACTGTTTTTT.

This clone has only one observation. The identical CDR3 is also encoded by other nucleotide sequences in the sample. The rearrangement links TRBV7-2 to TRBJ2-3; TRBD2 matches at 11 bases. The CDR3 is made up of 16 amino acids. Per the germline V gene, CDR1 is SGHTA and CDR2 is FQGNSA. The trim removed 4 bases at V and 0 bases at J, leaving 3 bases unmatched. CDR3 sequence reads: CASSSTSGASTDTQYF. The CDR3 DNA reads as TGTGCCAGCAGCTCGACTAGCGGGGCCAGCACAGATACGCAGTATTTT.

The chain carries TRBV9 and TRBJ1-1; D may be TRBD1 (6 bases). Germline-derived CDR1 and CDR2 are SGDLS and YYNGEE. V shed 0 bases and J shed 6 bases, with 18 bases lying between them. CDR3 length equals 16 residues. Here the CDR3 reads CASSVEEVGAGAEAFF. CDR3 DNA: TGTGCCAGCAGCGTAGAAGAGGTGGGGGCCGGGGCTGAAGCTTTCTTT.

The rearrangement uses TRBV7-9 and TRBJ2-3, with 13 positions matching TRBD2. This CDR3 has 16 amino acids. V lost 5 bases, J lost 6 bases, and 8 bases stayed unmatched. CDR1 SEHNR and CDR2 FQNEAQ come from the germline V gene (reference sequence). CDR3 amino acids: CASSPGLAGSVDTQYF. In DNA, the CDR3 is TGTGCCAGCAGCCCGGGACTAGCGGGGTCCGTGGATACGCAGTATTTT.

This clone came up once. The chain is built from TRBV4-2 and TRBJ2-1; 9 bases align to TRBD1. Losses at the gene ends were 2 bases for V and 9 bases for J; bases not matched to a gene: 20. CDR1 is LGHNA and CDR2 is YNFKEQ in the germline V gene. The CDR3 has 19 residues. The CDR3 nucleotides are TGTGCCAGCAGCCAACGCACCGGGACAGGGCCTTCGCCTTTGGGTGAGCAGTTCTTC. This encodes CASSQRTGTGPSPLGEQFF.

The rearrangement uses TRBV28 and TRBJ1-1; possible D gene TRBD1, 6 bases. Trimming removed 9 bases at V and 0 bases at J, with 17 bases between. The V gene's germline CDR1 is MDHEN and CDR2 SYDVKM. This CDR3 comprises 15 residues. The CDR3 coding sequence is TGTGCCAGTGACACAGGGTGGGGCTTGAACACTGAAGCTTTCTTT. It translates to CASDTGWGLNTEAFF.

The rearrangement joins TRBV19 to TRBJ2-7; D possibly corresponds to TRBD1 (6 bases). The CDR3 totals 13 residues. Trimming stripped 3 bases from V and 3 bases from J, with 9 bases between. Per germline, CDR1 LNHDA and CDR2 SQIVND (reference sequence). This chain's CDR3 is CASSIGQFYEQYF. For the CDR3, the DNA is TGTGCCAGTAGTATCGGACAGTTCTACGAGCAGTACTTC.

The chain recombines TRBV12-3 or TRBV12-4 with TRBJ2-2; D unclear. The CDR3 extends over 12 amino acids. Deletions cut 8 bases from V and 1 base from J, with 5 bases between. DNA of the CDR3: TGTGCCAGCCTGGGGAACACCGGGGAGCTGTTTTTT. Residues: CASLGNTGELFF.

The J gene is TRBJ1-1, the V gene TRBV2; the D gene is possibly TRBD1 (5 bases). V was shortened by 3 bases and J by 11 bases, with 10 bases between the two germline ends. From germline, CDR1 is SNHLY and CDR2 FYNNEI. The CDR3 contains 11 residues. CDR3 sequence (DNA): TGTGCCAGCAGTGAGGCCCGGGACGCTTTCTTT. Protein sequence: CASSEARDAFF.

This chain connects TRBV4-2 to TRBJ2-1; TRBD2 aligns across 12 bases. Germline V CDR1 and CDR2: LGHNA, YNFKEQ. With V trimmed by 2 bases and J by 6 bases, 14 bases remained unmatched. The CDR3 is 19 amino acids. The CDR3 reads CASSQHPLAGGRVSNEQFF. In nucleotides, the CDR3 is TGTGCCAGCAGCCAACACCCCCTAGCGGGGGGGCGAGTTAGCAATGAGCAGTTCTTC.

This rearrangement joins TRBV28 to TRBJ2-7; 13 bases align to TRBD2. This CDR3 contains 16 residues. V shed 7 bases, J shed 2 bases, and the junction held 8 bases outside the gene matches. CDR1 and CDR2 from the germline V gene are MDHEN and SYDVKM. The CDR3 nucleotides are TGTGCCAGCACCTTCTCCGGGACTAGCGGGACCTACGAGCAGTACTTC. It is translated as CASTFSGTSGTYEQYF.

There are a few counts of this clone. The CDR3 region has the DNA TGTGCCAGCAACCAAAAAAACACCGGGGAGCTGTTTTTT. It is translated as CASNQKNTGELFF. The chain recombines TRBV7-9 with TRBJ2-2, with D unresolved. Trimming took off 7 bases at V and 2 bases at J, with 8 bases between the two ends. This CDR3 has 13 residues. CDR1 and CDR2 (germline): SEHNR, FQNEAQ (reference sequence).

This clone was found once. The chain is built from TRBV7-2 and TRBJ2-3, with D hard to call. V lost 5 bases, J lost 0 bases, and 9 bases lay in between. This CDR3 contains 14 residues. Germline V gene sequence: CDR1 SGHTA, CDR2 FQGNSA. CDR3 sequence: CASSPPPSTDTQYF. The CDR3 nucleotides read TGTGCCAGCAGCCCCCCTCCTAGCACAGATACGCAGTATTTT.

This clone was found a few times. The chain carries TRBV7-9 and TRBJ2-2, with D perhaps TRBD2 (5 bases). Germline V CDR1 and CDR2: SEHNR, FQNEAQ (reference sequence). V was pared by 5 bases and J by 2 bases, with 21 bases between. The CDR3 is 18 residues long. The CDR3 region has the DNA TGTGCCAGCAGCCTGACCATAGCGCCTCGGCCAAACACCGGGGAGCTGTTTTTT. This gives the protein CASSLTIAPRPNTGELFF.

V and J are TRBV6-6 and TRBJ1-4; unclear D gene. With 3 bases removed from V and 3 bases from J, the gap between germline ends came to 8 bases. The CDR3 is 14 residues long. CDR1 MNHNY and CDR2 SVGAGI come from the germline V gene (reference sequence). The CDR3 loop reads CASSYGSANEKLFF. Written as DNA, the CDR3 is TGTGCCAGCAGTTATGGATCGGCTAATGAAAAACTGTTTTTT.

The V gene is TRBV6-5, the J gene TRBJ2-2; D may be TRBD1 or TRBD2 (5 bases each). The CDR3 consists of 12 residues. In germline, CDR1 is MNHEY, CDR2 SVGAGI. The ends were cut back, 7 bases at V and 8 bases at J, with 11 bases in the middle. CDR3 nucleotides: TGTGCCAGCAAGGGGAGTGGGGGGGAGCTGTTTTTT. This translates into CASKGSGGELFF.

The gene calls are TRBV12-3 or TRBV12-4 and TRBJ2-1; possible D gene TRBD1, 5 bases. V lost 5 bases and J lost 6, with 11 bases in between. The CDR3 extends over 13 amino acids. The CDR3 DNA is TGTGCCAGCAGTGAGCTACAGGCCAATGAGCAGTTCTTC. Its translation: CASSELQANEQFF.